Listed here is a single T cell receptor beta chain. TRB rearrangements were amplified by multiplex PCR with BIOMED2 TRB-A/B primers. TCRdb re-called the multiplex PCR reads with MiXCR, one entry per CDR3 protein. This sample yields around 3,400 distinct CDR3 sequences, of which roughly 23% are seen a single time; around a fifth belongs to the top ten. From germline, CDR1 is SGHTA and CDR2 FQGNSA. CDR3 length equals 12 residues. V was cut by 5 bases and J by 4 bases, with 8 bases left in between. The entry originates in a study of T and B cells in COVID-19 patients. TRB was amplified from around 250-500 ng of blood genomic DNA.

V gene TRBV7-2 combines with J gene TRBJ1-1; D is uncertain. This receptor was taken from a human donor with active COVID-19. The sample consisted of blood. The CDR3 DNA follows: TGTGCCAGCAGCCAGTGGATCACTGAAGCTTTCTTT. Residues: CASSQWITEAFF.